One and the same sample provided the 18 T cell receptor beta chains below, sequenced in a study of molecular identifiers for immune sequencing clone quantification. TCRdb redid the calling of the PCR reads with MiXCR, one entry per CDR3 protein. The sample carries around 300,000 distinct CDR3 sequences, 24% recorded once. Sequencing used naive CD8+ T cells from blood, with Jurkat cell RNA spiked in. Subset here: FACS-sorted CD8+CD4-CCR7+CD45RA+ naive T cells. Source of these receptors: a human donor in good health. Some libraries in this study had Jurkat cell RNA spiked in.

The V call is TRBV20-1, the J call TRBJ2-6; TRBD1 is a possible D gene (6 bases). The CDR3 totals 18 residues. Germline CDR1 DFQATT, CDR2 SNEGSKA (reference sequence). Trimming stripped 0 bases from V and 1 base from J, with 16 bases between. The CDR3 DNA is TGCAGTGCTAGAGATTCGGCAGGGGCTTGGTCTGGGGCCAACGTCCTGACTTTC. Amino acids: CSARDSAGAWSGANVLTF.

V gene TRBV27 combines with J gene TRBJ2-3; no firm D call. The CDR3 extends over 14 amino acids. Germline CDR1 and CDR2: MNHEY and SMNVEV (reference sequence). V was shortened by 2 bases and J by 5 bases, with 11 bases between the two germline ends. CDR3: CASSLSPRLDTQYF. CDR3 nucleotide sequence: TGTGCCAGCAGTTTAAGCCCCCGGTTAGATACGCAGTATTTT.

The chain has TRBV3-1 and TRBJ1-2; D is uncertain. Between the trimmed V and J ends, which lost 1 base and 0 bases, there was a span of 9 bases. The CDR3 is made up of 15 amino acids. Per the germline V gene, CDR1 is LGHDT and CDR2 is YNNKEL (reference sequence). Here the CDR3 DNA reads TGTGCCAGCAGCCAAGCCGGCGGTACTAACTATGGCTACACCTTC. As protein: CASSQAGGTNYGYTF. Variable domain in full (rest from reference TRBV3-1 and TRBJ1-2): DTAVSQTPKYLVTQMGNDKSIKCEQNLGHDTMYWYKQDSKKFLKIMFSYNNKELIINETVPNRFSPKSPDKAHLNLHINSLELGDSAVYFCASSQAGGTNYGYTFGSGTRLTVV.

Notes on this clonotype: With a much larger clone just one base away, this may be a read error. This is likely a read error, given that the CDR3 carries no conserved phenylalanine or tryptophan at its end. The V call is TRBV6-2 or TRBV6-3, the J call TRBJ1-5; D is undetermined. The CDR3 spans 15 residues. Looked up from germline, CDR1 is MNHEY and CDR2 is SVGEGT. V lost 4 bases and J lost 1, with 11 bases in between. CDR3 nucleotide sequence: TGTGCCAGCAGTTCATACCAAGTCAGCAATCAGCCCCAGCATTCT. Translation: CASSSYQVSNQPQHS.

The CDR3 DNA sequence: TGTGCCAGCAGCTGGCCGGGACTCAAATCGGAGGAGTTCTTC. This gives the protein CASSWPGLKSEEFF. The chain has TRBV5-5 and TRBJ2-1; possibly TRBD2 for D (6 bases). This CDR3 is 14 amino acids long. Germline CDR1 is SGHKS and CDR2 is YYEKEE (reference sequence). Deletions cut 3 bases from V and 14 bases from J, with 21 bases between.

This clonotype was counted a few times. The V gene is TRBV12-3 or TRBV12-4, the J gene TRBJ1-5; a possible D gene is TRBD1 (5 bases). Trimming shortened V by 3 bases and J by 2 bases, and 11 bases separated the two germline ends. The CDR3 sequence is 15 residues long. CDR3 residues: CASSFKQVGNQPQHF. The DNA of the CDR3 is TGTGCCAGCAGTTTTAAACAGGTGGGCAATCAGCCCCAGCATTTT.

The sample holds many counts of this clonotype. CDR3 in DNA: TGCGCCAGCAGCTTGGGACTAGAGGCAACGGTTTTAATAGCAGATACGCAGTATTTT. Amino acids: CASSLGLEATVLIADTQYF. This chain joins TRBV5-1 and TRBJ2-3, with a weak D call TRBD2 (6 bases). This CDR3 spans 19 amino acids. CDR1 is SGHRS, CDR2 YFSETQ, per germline. Trimming took off 0 bases at V and 4 bases at J, with 24 bases between the two ends. Full variable domain (missing parts from reference TRBV5-1 and TRBJ2-3): KAGVTQTPRYLIKTRGQQVTLSCSPISGHRSVSWYQQTPGQGLQFLFEYFSETQRNKGNFPGRFSGRQFSNSRSEMNVSTLELGDSALYLCASSLGLEATVLIADTQYFGPGTRLTVL.

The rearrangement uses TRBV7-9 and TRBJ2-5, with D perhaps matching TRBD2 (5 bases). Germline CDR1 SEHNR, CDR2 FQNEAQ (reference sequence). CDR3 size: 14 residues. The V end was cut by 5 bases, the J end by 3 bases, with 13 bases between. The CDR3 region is CASSTPQREETQYF. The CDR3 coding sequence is TGTGCCAGCAGCACACCTCAGAGGGAAGAGACCCAGTACTTC.

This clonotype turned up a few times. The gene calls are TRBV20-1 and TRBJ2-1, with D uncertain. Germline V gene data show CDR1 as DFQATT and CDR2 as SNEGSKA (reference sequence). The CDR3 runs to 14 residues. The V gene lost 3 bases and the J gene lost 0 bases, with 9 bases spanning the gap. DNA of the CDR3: TGCAGTGCTAGGGGCGGCCTCTCCTACAATGAGCAGTTCTTC. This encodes CSARGGLSYNEQFF.

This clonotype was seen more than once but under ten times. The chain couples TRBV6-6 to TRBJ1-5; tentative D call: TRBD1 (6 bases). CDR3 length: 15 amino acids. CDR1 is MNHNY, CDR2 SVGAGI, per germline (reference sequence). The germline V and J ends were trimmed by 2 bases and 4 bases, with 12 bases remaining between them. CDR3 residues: CASSYRGGQNQPQHF. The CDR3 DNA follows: TGTGCCAGCAGTTACCGGGGGGGCCAGAATCAGCCCCAGCATTTT.

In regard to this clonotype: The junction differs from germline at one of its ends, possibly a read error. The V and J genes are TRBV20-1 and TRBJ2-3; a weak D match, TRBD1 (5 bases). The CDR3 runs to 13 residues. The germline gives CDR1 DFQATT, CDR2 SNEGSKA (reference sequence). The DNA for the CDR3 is TGCAGTGCTAGGACAGTCGGAAGGGATACGCGGTATTTT. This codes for CSARTVGRDTRYF.

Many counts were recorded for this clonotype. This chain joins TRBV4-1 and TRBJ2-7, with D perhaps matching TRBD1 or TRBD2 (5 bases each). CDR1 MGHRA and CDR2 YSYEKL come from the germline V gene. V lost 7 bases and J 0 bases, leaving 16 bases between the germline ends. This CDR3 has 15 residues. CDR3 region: CASTLEGSGSYEQYF. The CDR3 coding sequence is TGCGCCAGCACACTCGAGGGGTCCGGCTCCTACGAGCAGTACTTC.

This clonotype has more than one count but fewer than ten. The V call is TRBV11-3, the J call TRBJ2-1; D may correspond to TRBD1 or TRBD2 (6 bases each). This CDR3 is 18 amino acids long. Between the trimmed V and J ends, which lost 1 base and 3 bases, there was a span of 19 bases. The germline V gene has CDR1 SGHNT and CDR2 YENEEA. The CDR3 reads CASSLGRGGNLFYNEQFF. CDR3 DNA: TGTGCCAGCAGCTTAGGTAGAGGGGGGAACCTTTTCTACAATGAGCAGTTCTTC.

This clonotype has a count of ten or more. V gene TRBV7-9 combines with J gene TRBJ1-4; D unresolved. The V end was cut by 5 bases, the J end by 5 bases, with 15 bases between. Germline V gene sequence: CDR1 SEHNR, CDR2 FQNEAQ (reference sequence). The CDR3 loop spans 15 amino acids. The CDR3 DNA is TGTGCCAGCAGCCTTATAGTCGGAGAGAATGAAAAACTGTTTTTT. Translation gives CASSLIVGENEKLFF.

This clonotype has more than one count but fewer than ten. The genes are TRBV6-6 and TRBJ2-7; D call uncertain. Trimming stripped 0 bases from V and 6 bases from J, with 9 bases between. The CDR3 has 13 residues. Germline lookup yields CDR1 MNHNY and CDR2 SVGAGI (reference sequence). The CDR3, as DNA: TGTGCCAGCAGTTACTCTGGCAAATCCGAGCAGTACTTC. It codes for CASSYSGKSEQYF.

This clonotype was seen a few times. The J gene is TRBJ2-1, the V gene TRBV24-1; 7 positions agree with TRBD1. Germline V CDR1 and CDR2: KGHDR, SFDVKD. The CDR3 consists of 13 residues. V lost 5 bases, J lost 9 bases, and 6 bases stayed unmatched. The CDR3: CATSAGTVIEQFF. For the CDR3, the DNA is TGTGCCACCAGTGCTGGGACAGTGATTGAGCAGTTCTTC.

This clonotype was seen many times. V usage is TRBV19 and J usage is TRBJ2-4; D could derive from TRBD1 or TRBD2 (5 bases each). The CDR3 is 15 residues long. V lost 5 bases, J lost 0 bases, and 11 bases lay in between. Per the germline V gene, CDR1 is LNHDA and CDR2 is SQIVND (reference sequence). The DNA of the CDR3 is TGTGCCAGTAGTTCCCTGGGGGAAGCCAAAAACATTCAGTACTTC. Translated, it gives CASSSLGEAKNIQYF.

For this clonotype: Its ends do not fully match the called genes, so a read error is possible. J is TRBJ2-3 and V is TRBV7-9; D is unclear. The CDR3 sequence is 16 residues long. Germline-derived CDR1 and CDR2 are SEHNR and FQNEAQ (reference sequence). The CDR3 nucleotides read TGTGCCAGCAGTTTAGCCCCCTACATTAGCACAGATACGCAGTATTTT. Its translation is CASSLAPYISTDTQYF.